These 13 T cell receptor beta chains originate from one sample sequenced in a study of T cells after somatic rescue of genetic block. The data were produced by immunoSEQ multiplex PCR, yet TCRdb's version contains in-frame clones alone and is incomplete. This table has about 88,000 clones, around 89% appearing once. Sample: peripheral blood mononuclear cells (PBMCs). These TCRs come from a woman younger than 30.

This clone was recorded once. V usage is TRBV7-9 and J usage is TRBJ2-7; D tentatively fits TRBD1 or TRBD2 (5 bases each). Germline CDR1 SEHNR, CDR2 FQNEAQ (reference sequence). Trimming pared 5 bases from V and 5 bases from J, leaving 10 bases between. CDR3 size: 12 residues. The CDR3: CASSLGENEQYF. CDR3 bases: TGTGCCAGCAGCCTAGGGGAGAACGAGCAGTACTTC. Filled out from reference TRBV7-9 and TRBJ2-7, the complete variable domain reads DTGVSQNPRHKITKRGQNVTFRCDPISEHNRLYWYRQTLGQGPEFLTYFQNEAQLEKSRLLSDRFSAERPKGSFSTLEIQRTEQGDSAMYLCASSLGENEQYFGPGTRLTVT.

V and J are TRBV6-5 and TRBJ2-7; 10 bases are shared with TRBD1. The CDR3 has 14 residues. CDR1 MNHEY and CDR2 SVGAGI come from the germline V gene. V lost 6 bases and J lost 2; bases outside the gene matches: 4. CDR3 amino acids: CASRWTGGPYEQYF. In nucleotides, the CDR3 is TGTGCCAGCAGATGGACAGGGGGGCCCTACGAGCAGTACTTC.

This chain links TRBV5-1 with TRBJ2-1; the D call may be TRBD1 or TRBD2 (6 bases each). The V end was cut by 5 bases, the J end by 8 bases, with 14 bases between. This CDR3 contains 13 residues. Germline loops: CDR1 SGHRS, CDR2 YFSETQ. CDR3 in amino acids: CASRFDGGHEQFF. The DNA for the CDR3 is TGCGCCAGCAGGTTCGATGGGGGGCATGAGCAGTTCTTC.

This clone was seen a few times. The chain combines TRBV5-1 with TRBJ1-4; D is possibly TRBD1 (6 bases). The V end lost 0 bases, the J end lost 6 bases, and 15 bases lay between the germline ends. The CDR3 spans 16 residues. The germline V gene encodes CDR1 SGHRS and CDR2 YFSETQ. CDR3 nucleotide sequence: TGCGCCAGCAGCTTGGGACAGGCGGGTAGTCATGAAAAACTGTTTTTT. Protein product: CASSLGQAGSHEKLFF.

The chain is built from TRBV28 and TRBJ1-4; 8 positions match TRBD1. This CDR3 region has 14 residues. J lost 3 bases, V lost 6 bases, and 3 bases had no gene match. Germline assignment: CDR1 MDHEN and CDR2 SYDVKM. CDR3 loop: CASRGTGANEKLFF. CDR3 DNA sequence: TGTGCCAGCAGGGGGACAGGAGCTAATGAAAAACTGTTTTTT.

On this clone itself: Mismatch with germline at one junction end may stem from a read error. The chain uses TRBV9 and TRBJ2-2; D is perhaps TRBD2 (5 bases). Germline V CDR1 and CDR2: SGDLS, YYNGEE. This CDR3 has 15 residues. The CDR3 sequence: CASSEGGRPAGKLFF. CDR3 bases: TGTGCCAGCAGCGAGGGCGGGCGTCCAGCCGGGAAGCTGTTTTTT.

This clone was seen a few times. Additional DNA sequences in this sample encode the identical CDR3. V usage is TRBV7-9 and J usage is TRBJ1-1; the match to TRBD1 covers 8 bases. V shed 1 base and J 4 bases; nucleotides not matched to a gene: 2. Germline V gene lookup returns CDR1 SEHNR and CDR2 FQNEAQ (reference sequence). There are 14 residues in the CDR3. CDR3: CASSLVTGGTEAFF. As DNA, the CDR3 is TGTGCCAGCAGCTTAGTCACAGGGGGCACTGAAGCTTTCTTT.

This chain uses TRBV5-1 with TRBJ2-2; D is possibly TRBD2 (6 bases). V lost 6 bases and J 0 bases, leaving 21 bases between the germline ends. The germline V gene encodes CDR1 SGHRS and CDR2 YFSETQ. This CDR3 is built from 18 residues. CDR3 coding DNA: TGCGCCAGCAAGAGAACCTGGATGGGGGGACCGAACACCGGGGAGCTGTTTTTT. Amino acid sequence: CASKRTWMGGPNTGELFF. Complete variable domain (other parts from reference TRBV5-1 and TRBJ2-2): KAGVTQTPRYLIKTRGQQVTLSCSPISGHRSVSWYQQTPGQGLQFLFEYFSETQRNKGNFPGRFSGRQFSNSRSEMNVSTLELGDSALYLCASKRTWMGGPNTGELFFGEGSRLTVL.

The chain carries TRBV27 and TRBJ2-1, with 10 positions matching TRBD2. After removal of 0 bases from V and 6 bases from J, the junction contained 5 bases not matched to a gene. Germline V gene sequence: CDR1 MNHEY, CDR2 SMNVEV (reference sequence). The CDR3 length is 16 residues. CDR3 protein: CASSLSRTSGSNEQFF. The DNA of the CDR3 is TGTGCCAGCAGTTTATCCAGGACTAGCGGAAGCAATGAGCAGTTCTTC.

This clone was detected only once. The genes are TRBV6-4 and TRBJ2-1, with 8 bases fitting TRBD2. V lost 4 bases, J lost 4 bases, and 3 bases stayed unmatched. The CDR3 is 14 residues long. Germline V gives CDR1 MRHNA, CDR2 SNTAGT. CDR3 sequence (DNA): TGTGCCAGCAGTGCGGGAGGGACGTACAATGAGCAGTTCTTC. As protein: CASSAGGTYNEQFF.

This clone showed up just a few times. The rearrangement uses TRBV30 and TRBJ1-1; 7 bases align to TRBD1. With V trimmed by 4 bases and J by 4 bases, 3 bases remained unmatched. The CDR3 runs to 12 residues. The germline V gene encodes CDR1 GTSNPN and CDR2 SVGIG (reference sequence). CDR3 region: CAWIRGSTEAFF. The CDR3, as DNA: TGTGCCTGGATCAGGGGGTCCACTGAAGCTTTCTTT.

V and J are TRBV5-1 and TRBJ2-2; possibly TRBD2 for D (5 bases). This CDR3 has 15 residues. Looked up from germline, CDR1 is SGHRS and CDR2 is YFSETQ. The V gene lost 4 bases and the J gene lost 6 bases, with 16 bases spanning the gap. The CDR3 loop is CASSPPGKVPGELFF. DNA of the CDR3: TGCGCCAGCAGCCCCCCCGGGAAGGTGCCCGGGGAGCTGTTTTTT. The entire variable domain, with the rest obtained from reference TRBV5-1 and TRBJ2-2, is as follows: KAGVTQTPRYLIKTRGQQVTLSCSPISGHRSVSWYQQTPGQGLQFLFEYFSETQRNKGNFPGRFSGRQFSNSRSEMNVSTLELGDSALYLCASSPPGKVPGELFFGEGSRLTVL.

This rearrangement joins TRBV6-4 to TRBJ1-2; no clear D gene. The CDR3 has 13 amino acids. Trimming shortened V by 2 bases and J by 2 bases, and 6 bases separated the two germline ends. CDR1 and CDR2 from the germline V gene are MRHNA and SNTAGT. CDR3 amino acids: CASSDRANYGYTF. The DNA of the CDR3 is TGTGCCAGCAGTGACAGGGCAAACTATGGCTACACCTTC.